This is a list of T cell receptor beta chains from one sample in a study of T-cell memory formation after mild COVID-19. TCRdb ran MiXCR on the 5' RACE reads and lists one entry per CDR3 protein. The sample holds under 450,000 distinct CDR3 sequences, more than 20% seen once. The sequencing sample was made of PBMCs or a T cell subset sorted from them (not recorded which). Every receptor here comes from an adult woman who had mild COVID-19 (a few samples of this study predate the infection). Cell type and time point are not known. Each CDR3 is given without its conserved first and last residue.

v_gene: TRBV24-1
j_gene: TRBJ2-1
CDR3aa: ATSDLGASSYNEQF

v_gene: TRBV18
j_gene: TRBJ2-2
CDR3aa: ASSPLGGYDTGELF

v_gene: TRBV7-9
j_gene: TRBJ2-5
CDR3aa: ASSLLGGGKETQY

v_gene: TRBV5-1
j_gene: TRBJ2-3
CDR3aa: ASSQGTSTDTQY

v_gene: TRBV27
j_gene: TRBJ1-2
CDR3aa: ASSSTLSFTEGYT

v_gene: TRBV19
j_gene: TRBJ1-1
CDR3aa: ASRKGGAMNTEAF

v_gene: TRBV7-2
j_gene: TRBJ1-1
CDR3aa: ASRQDSSGANTEAF

v_gene: TRBV10-3
j_gene: TRBJ2-5
CDR3aa: AIRPGTSGGEGQETQY

v_gene: TRBV5-1
j_gene: TRBJ2-7
CDR3aa: ASSSSGGEQY

v_gene: TRBV5-3
j_gene: TRBJ2-3
CDR3aa: ARIDGRDLNRHTQY

v_gene: TRBV5-4
j_gene: TRBJ2-7
CDR3aa: ASSWASGIYEQY

v_gene: TRBV29-1
j_gene: TRBJ1-2
CDR3aa: SVETPPLGGGYT

v_gene: TRBV7-9
j_gene: TRBJ2-1
CDR3aa: ANTGERDNEQF

v_gene: TRBV20-1
j_gene: TRBJ2-1
CDR3aa: SADLASEQF

v_gene: TRBV5-1
j_gene: TRBJ2-6
CDR3aa: ASASSGANVLT

v_gene: TRBV4-1
j_gene: TRBJ1-4
CDR3aa: ASSQAWLTGGSANEKLF

v_gene: TRBV5-6
j_gene: TRBJ2-1
CDR3aa: ASSLRDHEQF

v_gene: TRBV11-1
j_gene: TRBJ2-4
CDR3aa: ASSSSGTGGNIQY

v_gene: TRBV18
j_gene: TRBJ2-7
CDR3aa: ASSPGGGLDHEQY

v_gene: TRBV7-6
j_gene: TRBJ2-1
CDR3aa: ASSLVGGQTYSYNEQF

v_gene: TRBV7-6
j_gene: TRBJ2-3
CDR3aa: ASSSNPLGAAGGSTDTQY

v_gene: TRBV10-3
j_gene: TRBJ2-1
CDR3aa: AISDGGGAWEQF

v_gene: TRBV12-3/TRBV12-4
j_gene: TRBJ1-5
CDR3aa: ASSLVGPSSQPQH

v_gene: TRBV6-5
j_gene: TRBJ1-3
CDR3aa: ASWGRGPGNTIY

v_gene: TRBV13
j_gene: TRBJ2-5
CDR3aa: ASNRKGNQETQY

v_gene: TRBV7-9
j_gene: TRBJ1-1
CDR3aa: ASSYHRGWGTEAF

v_gene: TRBV3-1
j_gene: TRBJ1-2
CDR3aa: ASSPSTGGSYGYT

v_gene: TRBV5-1
j_gene: TRBJ2-1
CDR3aa: ASSLPPGAYDEQF

v_gene: TRBV7-6
j_gene: TRBJ2-7
CDR3aa: ASSLAGQGRNEQY

v_gene: TRBV6-2/TRBV6-3
j_gene: TRBJ2-7
CDR3aa: ASRLQPGHYYEQY

v_gene: TRBV25-1
j_gene: TRBJ1-4
CDR3aa: ASSDKDSSNEKLF

v_gene: TRBV25-1
j_gene: TRBJ1-1
CDR3aa: ASRSLHEAF

v_gene: TRBV7-9
j_gene: TRBJ1-1
CDR3aa: ASTTQGAGTEAF

v_gene: TRBV7-3
j_gene: TRBJ2-1
CDR3aa: ASSSPAGSYNEQF

v_gene: TRBV5-1
j_gene: TRBJ1-5
CDR3aa: ASSSGDGSNQPQH